What follows are 28 T cell receptor beta chains derived from one specimen sequenced in a study of tumor-infiltrating lymphocytes in primary liver carcinoma. Co-extracting RNA and DNA was done with roughly 17-32 mg of unsorted bulk tissue as input. Production of TCR beta cDNA used roughly 500 ng total RNA together with a constant-region primer. Nested multiplex PCR, run for three rounds with slightly modified ARM-PCR, yielded TCR beta libraries. Both of the initial two PCR rounds ran for approximately 11 cycles and employed TRBV1-TRBV30 forward primers alongside a C-beta reverse primer. TCRdb reprocessed the multiplex PCR reads via MiXCR and lists one record per CDR3 protein. The sample contains about 120,000 distinct CDR3 sequences, 55% to 70% of which appear only once. The sample comprised tumor-adjacent normal liver tissue. The source is a woman in her fifties or sixties with primary liver carcinoma and hepatitis B virus infection.

This clonotype has more than one count but fewer than ten. The junction differs from germline at one of its ends, possibly a read error. The chain couples TRBV10-3 to TRBJ1-1; the D gene is possibly TRBD1 (5 bases). The CDR3 loop spans 15 amino acids. Germline CDR1 ENHRY, CDR2 SYGVKD. As DNA, the CDR3 is TGTGTCATCAGAGGAGGTACAGGAGTTAACACTGAAGCTTTCTTT. Encoded protein: CVIRGGTGVNTEAFF.

For this clonotype: Germline is not matched at one junction end, which may reflect a read error. This rearrangement joins TRBV7-9 to TRBJ2-3; no reliable D call. Germline loops: CDR1 SEHNR, CDR2 FQNEAQ (reference sequence). This CDR3 contains 14 residues. The CDR3 loop is CASSTQLVVDTQYF. The CDR3 nucleotides read TGTGCCAGCAGCACCCAATTGGTGGTAGATACACAGTATTTT.

V and J are TRBV11-3 and TRBJ2-1; TRBD2 agrees at 12 bases. The CDR3 extends over 18 amino acids. Germline lookup yields CDR1 SGHNT and CDR2 YENEEA. J gave up 8 bases and V 5 bases, and 16 bases lay outside the gene matches. CDR3 sequence (DNA): TGTGCCAGCAGCAACGACAGGACTAGCGGGGTGTCCTCCGATGAGCAGTTCTTC. Residues: CASSNDRTSGVSSDEQFF.

The rearrangement joins TRBV29-1 to TRBJ2-4, with D perhaps matching TRBD1 (5 bases). Germline CDR1 reads SQVTM; CDR2 reads ANQGSEA. The CDR3 consists of 15 residues. CDR3: CCVEVDTLAKNIQYF. The CDR3 DNA reads TGCTGTGTTGAAGTGGACACTTTAGCCAAAAACATTCAGTACTTC.

The CDR3 DNA is TGTGCCAGCATAACTAGCAGGACGGGGGTAGATGGCTACACCTTC. It yields the protein CASITSRTGVDGYTF. The chain links TRBV28 to TRBJ1-2, with a tentative D call TRBD1 (5 bases). The germline V gene has CDR1 MDHEN and CDR2 SYDVKM. This CDR3 is built from 15 residues. V shed 7 bases and J shed 6 bases, with 21 bases lying between them.

The V call is TRBV21-1, the J call TRBJ1-5. TRBV21-1 is deemed a pseudogene. The CDR3 totals 14 residues. For the CDR3, the DNA is TGTACCAGCATCGATTTGTTAAGGAGTCAGCCCCAGCATTTT. It yields the protein CTSIDLLRSQPQHF.

Comments on this clonotype: One end of the junction fails to match germline, which may point to a read error. This chain uses TRBV7-9 with TRBJ1-2, with D maybe TRBD1 (5 bases). CDR3 length equals 12 residues. Per germline, CDR1 SEHNR and CDR2 FQNEAQ (reference sequence). The CDR3, as DNA: TGTGGCAGCAGCCTCCTCAGGGATGGCTACACCTTC. Its translation: CGSSLLRDGYTF.

With respect to this clonotype: This may come from a read error, since a much larger clone is one base off. J is TRBJ2-5 and V is TRBV28; TRBD2 matches 9 bases. CDR1 is MDHEN and CDR2 is SYDVKM in the germline V gene. The CDR3 loop spans 15 amino acids. With 7 bases clipped from V and 3 bases from J, the junction kept 9 bases outside the gene matches. The CDR3 is CASNWGGLAKETQYF. CDR3 bases: TGTGCCAGCAATTGGGGGGGACTAGCCAAAGAGACCCAGTACTTC.

The chain employs TRBV11-3 and TRBJ2-1; the D gene is possibly TRBD2 (5 bases). Germline CDR1 is SGHNT and CDR2 is YENEEA. Trimming took 5 bases from V and 5 from J, leaving 16 bases between them. The length of the CDR3 is 15 residues. The chain's CDR3 is CASSPRGSWNNEQFF. The CDR3 DNA sequence: TGTGCCAGCAGCCCTCGGGGTAGTTGGAACAATGAGCAGTTCTTC.

This clonotype has a count of ten or more. The chain uses TRBV4-1 and TRBJ2-4; TRBD2 aligns across 8 bases. J was trimmed by 5 bases and V by 9 bases; bases with no gene match: 9. Germline-derived CDR1 and CDR2 are MGHRA and YSYEKL. The CDR3 totals 14 residues. The CDR3 sequence: CARQKRERENIQYF. The CDR3 DNA reads as TGCGCCAGGCAAAAGCGGGAGAGGGAAAACATTCAGTACTTC.

This clonotype was seen many times. V gene TRBV12-3 or TRBV12-4 combines with J gene TRBJ1-4; D is perhaps TRBD1 (6 bases). V dropped 1 base and J dropped 7 bases, with 10 bases sitting between them. CDR3 size: 14 residues. In nucleotides, the CDR3 is TGTGCCAGCAGTTTAGGGGGGGCGGGTGAAAAACTGTTTTTT. Amino acids: CASSLGGAGEKLFF.

In regard to this clonotype: Mismatch with germline at one junction end may stem from a read error. V and J are TRBV6-5 and TRBJ1-1; a possible D gene is TRBD1 (6 bases). The germline V gene has CDR1 MNHEY and CDR2 SVGAGI. CDR3 length equals 14 residues. CDR3 coding DNA: TGTGCCAGTAGTTACTTCGGAGGGGACACTGGAGCTTTCTTT. It translates to CASSYFGGDTGAFF.

The chain is built from TRBV21-1 and TRBJ2-2; TRBD1, the D gene given by the table, was not confirmed from the DNA. TRBV21-1 is a known pseudogene. This CDR3 region has 13 residues. The CDR3 bases are TGTGCCATTTCGACAGGGAACACCGGGGAGCTGTTTTTT. Translating gives CAISTGNTGELFF.

On this clonotype: The missing conserved phenylalanine or tryptophan at the end of this CDR3 makes a read error likely. This rearrangement joins TRBV12-3 or TRBV12-4 to TRBJ2-1; D perhaps matches TRBD2 (6 bases). The CDR3 runs to 14 residues. CDR3 DNA sequence: TGTGCCAGCAGTCTCGGCGGGACCGACAATGGGCAGTTCCTC. It specifies CASSLGGTDNGQFL.

Comments on this clonotype: The CDR3 carries no conserved terminal phenylalanine or tryptophan, so it likely arises from a read error. Because the CDR3's place on the DNA is in doubt, the DNA is left out and the CDR3 is given as listed by TCRdb. The genes are TRBV11-2 and TRBJ2-6; the DNA was not used to check the table's D call, TRBD1. Germline V gene lookup returns CDR1 SGHAT and CDR2 FQNNGV. The CDR3 spans 19 amino acids, including both terminal residues. CDR3 protein: CASSLVAQGYYSGVNVLIL.

Points on this clonotype: A single base separates this from a much larger clone, so it may be a read error. In DNA, the CDR3 is TGCGCCAGCAGCTTGAGGACCACAGGGGGGGCCTACGAGCAGTGCTTC. Translated: CASSLRTTGGAYEQCF. The chain employs TRBV5-1 and TRBJ2-7, with a tentative D call TRBD1 (8 bases). The CDR3 sequence is 16 residues long. The germline V gene has CDR1 SGHRS and CDR2 YFSETQ.

In regard to this clonotype: Mismatch with germline at one junction end may stem from a read error. This rearrangement joins TRBV28 to TRBJ1-1; no clear D. Germline lookup yields CDR1 MDHEN and CDR2 SYDVKM. CDR3 length: 11 residues. The CDR3 sequence is CASSLATEASF. The CDR3 DNA sequence: TGTGCCAGCAGTTTAGCCACAGAGGCTTCCTTT. Looking up the rest from reference TRBV28 and TRBJ1-1 gives the full variable domain: DVKVTQSSRYLVKRTGEKVFLECVQDMDHENMFWYRQDPGLGLRLIYFSYDVKMKEKGDIPEGYSVSREKKERFSLILESASTNQTSMYLCASSLATEASFGQGTRLTVV.

This clonotype has just one count. A read error is possible here, since a much larger clone lies one base away. The chain employs TRBV28 and TRBJ2-7; possibly TRBD2 for D (6 bases). The CDR3 length is 14 residues. Germline CDR1 and CDR2: MDHEN and SYDVKM. CDR3 residues: CASSSSRETYEKYF. In nucleotides, the CDR3 is TGTGCCAGCAGTTCTTCACGGGAGACCTACGAGAAGTACTTC.

As regards this clonotype: A read error may account for a junction end that differs from germline. The chain uses TRBV11-1 and TRBJ2-3; a possible D gene is TRBD2 (7 bases). Looked up from germline, CDR1 is SGHAT and CDR2 is FQDESV (reference sequence). The length of the CDR3 is 16 residues. The CDR3 reads CANSLEAGVWTDKQYF. The CDR3 DNA sequence: TGTGCCAACAGCTTAGAGGCGGGAGTATGGACAGATAAGCAATATTTT.

With regard to this clonotype: At one end, the junction sequence differs from germline, possibly due to a read error. The V call is TRBV11-2, the J call TRBJ2-7; D may correspond to TRBD1 or TRBD2 (5 bases each). The CDR3 runs 15 residues. Germline CDR1 and CDR2: SGHAT and FQNNGV. The CDR3 sequence: CASSFGEDGAYEQCF. Written as DNA, the CDR3 is TGTGCCAGCAGCTTTGGTGAGGACGGGGCCTACGAGCAGTGCTTC.

On this clonotype: One junction end does not reproduce the germline sequence, and a read error may be involved. This chain joins TRBV11-2 and TRBJ1-2, with TRBD1 as a possible D gene (6 bases). Germline loops: CDR1 SGHAT, CDR2 FQNNGV. The CDR3 length is 14 residues. CDR3 amino acids: CASGLTGSDYGYTF. The CDR3 bases are TGTGCCAGCGGCTTAACAGGGTCTGACTATGGCTACACTTTC.

Note on this clonotype: At one end the junction does not follow the germline gene, possibly because of a read error. This sequence joins TRBV11-2 and TRBJ2-7; tentative D call: TRBD2 (5 bases). The CDR3 covers 15 residues. Germline V gene sequence: CDR1 SGHAT, CDR2 FQNNGV. CDR3 bases: TGTGCCAGCGGCTTTAATCGGGGAACCTCCTACGAGCCGTTCTTC. This encodes CASGFNRGTSYEPFF.

Turning to this clonotype: The conserved phenylalanine or tryptophan normally closing the CDR3 is absent here, so this likely arose from a read error. The chain carries TRBV5-1 and TRBJ1-1, with a tentative D call TRBD1 (6 bases). In germline, CDR1 is SGHRS, CDR2 YFSETQ. The CDR3 sequence is 15 residues long. V dropped 4 bases and J dropped 1 base, with 14 bases sitting between them. The CDR3 region is CASSPTPRGNTEAFL. Here the CDR3 DNA reads TGCGCCAGCAGCCCTACCCCCAGGGGGAACACTGAAGCTTTCTTA.

As for this clonotype: A junction end diverges from the germline sequence, so it may reflect a read error. The genes are TRBV6-1 and TRBJ2-7; TRBD2 agrees at 7 bases. Germline CDR1 reads MNHNS; CDR2 reads SASEGT. CDR3 length: 15 amino acids. The CDR3 loop reads CASNPTGGDSYKQYF. The CDR3 nucleotides read TGTGCCAGCAACCCAACTGGGGGGGATTCCTACAAGCAGTACTTC.

This chain connects TRBV11-2 to TRBJ2-1; TRBD2 matches at 7 bases. Trimming at V came to 8 bases and at J to 13 bases, leaving 14 bases not matched to a gene. Germline CDR1 SGHAT, CDR2 FQNNGV. The CDR3 totals 13 residues. DNA for the CDR3: TGTGCCAGCGGCTGGACTAGTGGGGCAGACCAGTTCTTC. The encoded protein is CASGWTSGADQFF. The whole variable domain, filled in from reference TRBV11-2 and TRBJ2-1, reads EAGVAQSPRYKIIEKRQSVAFWCNPISGHATLYWYQQILGQGPKLLIQFQNNGVVDDSQLPKDRFSAERLKGVDSTLKIQPAKLEDSAVYLCASGWTSGADQFFGPGTRLTVL.

The rearrangement joins TRBV29-1 to TRBJ2-1, with 10 bases identical to TRBD2. V dropped 1 base and J dropped 3; count of bases not matched to a gene: 24. Germline CDR1 reads SQVTM; CDR2 reads ANQGSEA. The length of the CDR3 is 22 residues. CDR3 residues: CSVEATLGPAGGPGPIYNEQFF. The CDR3 DNA follows: TGCAGCGTTGAAGCGACCCTCGGACCAGCGGGAGGGCCGGGCCCGATCTACAATGAGCAGTTCTTC.

Regarding this clonotype: The junction and the germline gene differ at one end; a read error may be behind it. V is TRBV10-3 and J is TRBJ2-3; 10 bases map to TRBD2. Germline V gene data show CDR1 as ENHRY and CDR2 as SYGVKD. The CDR3 spans 15 residues. CDR3 amino acids: CDISSGTSEADTQYF. The CDR3 DNA follows: TGTGACATCAGCTCCGGGACTAGCGAGGCAGATACGCAGTATTTT.

J is TRBJ2-7 and V is TRBV29-1; weak D call: TRBD2 (5 bases). The CDR3 runs 11 residues. Looked up from germline, CDR1 is SQVTM and CDR2 is ANQGSEA. Deletions cut 6 bases from V and 3 bases from J, with 9 bases between. CDR3 loop: CSVGAIYEQYF. The CDR3 coding sequence is TGCAGCGTGGGAGCCATCTACGAGCAGTACTTC.